A selection of T cell receptor beta chains follows, all from one sample in a study of T-cell memory formation after mild COVID-19. TCRdb reanalysed the 5' RACE reads using MiXCR and keeps one entry per CDR3 protein. The sample has almost 550,000 distinct CDR3 sequences; about a fifth are singletons. Sequencing input: PBMCs or a T cell subset sorted from them (not recorded which). Receptor source: an adult woman who had mild COVID-19 (a few samples of this study predate the infection). Cell type and time point are not known. Each CDR3 is given with its conserved first and last residue. Fields, in order: CDR3 protein, D gene, V gene, J gene. A D gene is named only where the DNA matches it firmly.

cdr3_aa: CASSSGHLYQETQYF
d_call: .
v_call: TRBV28
j_call: TRBJ2-5

cdr3_aa: CASSPMSSGDNEQFF
d_call: TRBD2
v_call: TRBV27
j_call: TRBJ2-1

cdr3_aa: CASSSPRRSSGNTIYF
d_call: .
v_call: TRBV7-9
j_call: TRBJ1-3

cdr3_aa: CASSLFGGFNQPQHF
d_call: .
v_call: TRBV28
j_call: TRBJ1-5

cdr3_aa: CASSEGGLDTEAFF
d_call: .
v_call: TRBV6-6
j_call: TRBJ1-1

cdr3_aa: CASTTTEGGNTGELFF
d_call: .
v_call: TRBV18
j_call: TRBJ2-2

cdr3_aa: CASSQVTVGEKLFF
d_call: .
v_call: TRBV4-1
j_call: TRBJ1-4

cdr3_aa: CASTSSTQRGEKLFF
d_call: .
v_call: TRBV7-8
j_call: TRBJ1-4

cdr3_aa: CASSLEGGRNQPQHF
d_call: .
v_call: TRBV12-3/TRBV12-4
j_call: TRBJ1-5

cdr3_aa: CASSSGLLIQETQYF
d_call: .
v_call: TRBV7-9
j_call: TRBJ2-5

cdr3_aa: CASSYRARPSSTDTQYF
d_call: .
v_call: TRBV6-5
j_call: TRBJ2-3

cdr3_aa: CSGQTGRGYETQYF
d_call: .
v_call: TRBV20-1
j_call: TRBJ2-5

cdr3_aa: CASSLASGGLTVGYTF
d_call: .
v_call: TRBV7-2
j_call: TRBJ1-2

cdr3_aa: CASSPSADTQYF
d_call: .
v_call: TRBV3-1
j_call: TRBJ2-3

cdr3_aa: CASSLGVRQGSYNEQFF
d_call: TRBD1
v_call: TRBV5-6
j_call: TRBJ2-1

cdr3_aa: CATSEASGEIYNEQFF
d_call: .
v_call: TRBV24-1
j_call: TRBJ2-1

cdr3_aa: CASSLGTNQETQYF
d_call: .
v_call: TRBV5-1
j_call: TRBJ2-5

cdr3_aa: CASSYGFTGGSAAEAFF
d_call: TRBD1
v_call: TRBV6-5
j_call: TRBJ1-1

cdr3_aa: CASSYRPSYEQYF
d_call: .
v_call: TRBV6-6
j_call: TRBJ2-7

cdr3_aa: CASLGSASTDTQYF
d_call: .
v_call: TRBV18
j_call: TRBJ2-3

cdr3_aa: CASSPGQGVFMNTEAFF
d_call: TRBD1
v_call: TRBV18
j_call: TRBJ1-1

cdr3_aa: CASNYRGQETQYF
d_call: .
v_call: TRBV10-2
j_call: TRBJ2-5

cdr3_aa: CSVNPSGQNTGELFF
d_call: .
v_call: TRBV29-1
j_call: TRBJ2-2

cdr3_aa: CASSLWGRRPYEQYF
d_call: .
v_call: TRBV5-6
j_call: TRBJ2-7

cdr3_aa: CASSPWTSGIYEQYF
d_call: TRBD2
v_call: TRBV7-9
j_call: TRBJ2-7

cdr3_aa: CASSWTVQETQYF
d_call: .
v_call: TRBV4-1
j_call: TRBJ2-5

cdr3_aa: CASSINSGGLYNEQFF
d_call: TRBD2
v_call: TRBV19
j_call: TRBJ2-1

cdr3_aa: CASSPGEYNSPLHF
d_call: .
v_call: TRBV7-6
j_call: TRBJ1-6

cdr3_aa: CASSQDRAVGTSPLHF
d_call: .
v_call: TRBV4-2
j_call: TRBJ1-6

cdr3_aa: CSAKNYEQYF
d_call: .
v_call: TRBV20-1
j_call: TRBJ2-7

cdr3_aa: CASSSAGTPNSNQPQHF
d_call: .
v_call: TRBV7-2
j_call: TRBJ1-5

cdr3_aa: CASSSTSGIKTQYF
d_call: TRBD2
v_call: TRBV6-2/TRBV6-3
j_call: TRBJ2-5

cdr3_aa: CASSQATGTSGYNEQFF
d_call: TRBD2
v_call: TRBV14
j_call: TRBJ2-1

cdr3_aa: CASSQVTYTEAFF
d_call: .
v_call: TRBV4-3
j_call: TRBJ1-1

cdr3_aa: CASSPPGASETQYF
d_call: .
v_call: TRBV18
j_call: TRBJ2-5

cdr3_aa: CASSPGETSYEQYF
d_call: .
v_call: TRBV18
j_call: TRBJ2-7

cdr3_aa: CASRSGDTEAFF
d_call: .
v_call: TRBV6-5
j_call: TRBJ1-1

cdr3_aa: CSAHPKAYEQYF
d_call: .
v_call: TRBV20-1
j_call: TRBJ2-7

cdr3_aa: CASRSGGGEKLFF
d_call: TRBD1
v_call: TRBV12-3/TRBV12-4
j_call: TRBJ1-4

cdr3_aa: CASSTDGREGSYNEQFF
d_call: TRBD2
v_call: TRBV7-3
j_call: TRBJ2-1

cdr3_aa: CASSATKQGASNQPQHF
d_call: TRBD1
v_call: TRBV7-9
j_call: TRBJ1-5

cdr3_aa: CASSHSFSGSGTGELFF
d_call: TRBD2
v_call: TRBV7-8
j_call: TRBJ2-2

cdr3_aa: CASTGGRQETQYF
d_call: .
v_call: TRBV7-2
j_call: TRBJ2-5

cdr3_aa: CASSLWGTSGGSSDTQYF
d_call: TRBD2
v_call: TRBV27
j_call: TRBJ2-3

cdr3_aa: CASSNRGPEQFF
d_call: TRBD1
v_call: TRBV6-5
j_call: TRBJ2-1

cdr3_aa: CASSRSKGVGTGYWGEQFF
d_call: TRBD1
v_call: TRBV4-3
j_call: TRBJ2-1

cdr3_aa: CASSTWGRQETQYF
d_call: .
v_call: TRBV6-2/TRBV6-3
j_call: TRBJ2-5

cdr3_aa: CASSMTGNQETQYF
d_call: .
v_call: TRBV6-5
j_call: TRBJ2-5

cdr3_aa: CASSYPRGQGLYEQYF
d_call: TRBD1
v_call: TRBV6-2/TRBV6-3
j_call: TRBJ2-7

cdr3_aa: CASSPGQDGTIYF
d_call: TRBD1
v_call: TRBV18
j_call: TRBJ1-3

cdr3_aa: CSGVPGGHYNEQFF
d_call: TRBD2
v_call: TRBV20-1
j_call: TRBJ2-1

cdr3_aa: CASSSGETEAFF
d_call: .
v_call: TRBV12-3/TRBV12-4
j_call: TRBJ1-1

cdr3_aa: CSARDRLAGAVEQYF
d_call: TRBD2
v_call: TRBV20-1
j_call: TRBJ2-7

cdr3_aa: CASSINSAAEAFF
d_call: .
v_call: TRBV19
j_call: TRBJ1-1

cdr3_aa: CASSLSTANEQFF
d_call: .
v_call: TRBV7-2
j_call: TRBJ2-1